This T cell receptor beta chain was obtained from a study of T cell repertoires in cytomegalovirus infection (dated by TCRdb to between 2019 and 2020). At the level of the whole study: Because public TCR beta signatures pointed to carriage of CMV infection together with the matching HLA type, the HLA type of each donor mattered for the analysis.

From the cysteine through the phenylalanine, the CDR3 covers 15 amino acids. Only the CDR3 DNA stays, 45 bases, in frame from base 1. The germline V gene gives CDR1 as SGHTA and CDR2 as FQGTGA. The germline ends are 6 bases apart after V is trimmed by 0 bases and J by 0 bases. Here is what the overall study found, with its caveats: The ex vivo response was dominated by HLA-C-restricted CMV-specific TCR beta clonotypes, and the single most frequent clonotype in two of eight donors was supplied by these HLA-C-restricted clonotypes. Cumulative frequency of public TCR beta family members discriminated carriers of CMV infection plus the relevant HLA type in this cohort and an independent 352-donor cohort.

This sample was sequenced with an Illumina HiSeq 1500. The public reads were reprocessed in TCRdb via fastp at Q25 and MiXCR, keeping in-frame beta chains. Every distinct CDR3 protein forms one entry, paired with its most common genes and DNA. The sample table holds fewer than 550,000 distinct CDR3 sequences, of which 16% were seen once. Approximately 24% of the sample belongs to the ten largest clones. This clonotype was observed many times. The antigen this receptor binds is unknown. The sample holds no much larger clone one base away, and base qualities are not on file. Recombination connected TRBV7-3 to TRBJ2-1, with a weak D call of TRBD1 (6 bases match). This receptor was taken from a human donor in good health (CMV status not recorded). Some clones in this sample may be carry-over from other donors' samples. The sequenced material came from CD8+ T cells from PBMCs. The CDR3 protein: CASSLTGGSYNEQFF. The nucleotides are TGTGCCAGCAGCTTAACAGGGGGCTCCTACAATGAGCAGTTCTTC.